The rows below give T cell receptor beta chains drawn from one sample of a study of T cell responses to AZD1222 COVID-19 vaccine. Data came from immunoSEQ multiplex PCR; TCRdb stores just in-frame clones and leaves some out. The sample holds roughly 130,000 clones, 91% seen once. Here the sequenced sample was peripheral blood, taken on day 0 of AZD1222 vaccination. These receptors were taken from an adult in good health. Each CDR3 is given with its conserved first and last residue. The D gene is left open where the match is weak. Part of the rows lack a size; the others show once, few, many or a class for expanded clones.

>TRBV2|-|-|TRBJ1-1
CATTMNTEAFF
TGTGCCACCACCATGAACACTGAAGCTTTCTTT
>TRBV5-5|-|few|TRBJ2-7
CASSLVGSRYEQYF
TGTGCCAGCAGCTTGGTCGGTTCCCGGTACGAGCAGTACTTC
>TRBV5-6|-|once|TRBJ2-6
CASSSTGSSGANVLTF
TGTGCCAGCAGCTCCACAGGGTCCTCTGGGGCCAACGTCCTGACTTTC
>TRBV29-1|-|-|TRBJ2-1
CSVTGISNEQFF
TGCAGCGTCACGGGGATTTCCAATGAGCAGTTCTTC
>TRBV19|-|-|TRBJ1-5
CASSNRNQPQHF
TGTGCCAGTAGTAACCGAAATCAGCCCCAGCATTTT
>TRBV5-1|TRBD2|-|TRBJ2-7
CASTPGGASSYEQYF
TGCGCCAGCACCCCGGGGGGGGCGAGCTCCTACGAGCAGTACTTC
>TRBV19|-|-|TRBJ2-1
CASSIDGSGNEQFF
TGTGCCAGTAGTATTGACGGGAGCGGGAATGAGCAGTTCTTC
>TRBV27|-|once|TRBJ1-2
CASRADARIGGYTF
TGTGCCAGCAGGGCCGATGCGAGAATTGGCGGCTACACCTTC
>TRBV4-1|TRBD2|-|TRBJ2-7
CASSQTSGRLYEQYF
TGCGCCAGCAGCCAAACTAGCGGGAGGCTGTACGAGCAGTACTTC
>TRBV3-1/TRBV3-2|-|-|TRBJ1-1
CASSQERRTEAFF
TGTGCCAGCAGCCAAGAAAGACGCACTGAAGCTTTCTTT
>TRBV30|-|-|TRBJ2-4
CAWSGSAKNIQYF
TGTGCCTGGAGCGGGTCCGCCAAAAACATTCAGTACTTC
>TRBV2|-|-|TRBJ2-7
CASNWDQTLGPAYEQYF
TGTGCCAGTAACTGGGACCAAACCCTTGGCCCTGCCTACGAGCAGTACTTC
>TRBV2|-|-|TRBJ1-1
CASSDLLEAFF
TGTGCCAGCAGTGACCTGTTGGAGGCTTTCTTT
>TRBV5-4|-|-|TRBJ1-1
CASSLDLVGNTEAFF
TGTGCCAGCAGCTTGGATTTGGTAGGGAACACTGAAGCTTTCTTT
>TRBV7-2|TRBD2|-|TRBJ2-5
CASSLPSGRTTGETQYF
TGTGCCAGCAGCTTACCTAGCGGGAGGACCACCGGGGAGACCCAGTACTTC
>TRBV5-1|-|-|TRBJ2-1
CASSLELAQPQQFF
TGCGCCAGCAGCTTGGAACTAGCCCAACCTCAGCAGTTCTTC
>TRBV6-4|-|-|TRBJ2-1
CASSDYPGASRNEQFF
TGTGCCAGCAGTGACTACCCTGGCGCTAGCAGGAATGAGCAGTTCTTC
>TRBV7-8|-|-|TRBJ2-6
CASSSRRKSSSGANVLTF
TGTGCCAGCAGCTCGAGACGGAAGAGTAGCTCTGGGGCCAACGTCCTGACTTTC
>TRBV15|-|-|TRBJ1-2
CATSRDRAIYGYTF
TGTGCCACCAGCAGAGACAGGGCTATCTATGGCTACACCTTC
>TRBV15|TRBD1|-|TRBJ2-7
CATSTGLDRGREQYF
TGTGCCACCAGCACAGGCCTGGACAGGGGGCGAGAGCAGTACTTC
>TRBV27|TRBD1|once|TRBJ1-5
CASAGTGGQPQHF
TGTGCCAGCGCCGGGACAGGGGGTCAGCCCCAGCATTTT
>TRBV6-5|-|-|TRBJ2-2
CASARLTGELFF
TGTGCCAGCGCACGGCTCACCGGGGAGCTGTTTTTT
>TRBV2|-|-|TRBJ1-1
CASSGTSLTEAFF
TGTGCCAGCAGTGGTACCTCCCTCACGGAAGCTTTCTTT
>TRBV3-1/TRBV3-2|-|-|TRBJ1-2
CASSQGGSYGYTF
TGTGCCAGCAGCCAAGGAGGGTCCTATGGCTACACCTTC
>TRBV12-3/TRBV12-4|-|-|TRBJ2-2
CASSLGLGFSF
TGTGCCAGCAGTCTCGGTCTCGGGTTTTCTTTC
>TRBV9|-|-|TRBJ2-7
CASSVGGDPIPYEQYF
TGTGCCAGCAGCGTAGGCGGGGACCCTATTCCCTACGAGCAGTACTTC
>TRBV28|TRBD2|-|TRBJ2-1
CASSWGGRDTYNEQFF
TGTGCCAGCAGTTGGGGCGGGAGGGATACTTACAATGAGCAGTTCTTC
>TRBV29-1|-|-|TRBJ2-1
CSVEVTFYNEQFF
TGCAGCGTTGAAGTCACTTTTTACAATGAGCAGTTCTTC
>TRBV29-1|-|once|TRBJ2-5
CSVWAKTTVGETQYF
TGCAGCGTTTGGGCTAAGACGACAGTAGGTGAGACCCAGTACTTC
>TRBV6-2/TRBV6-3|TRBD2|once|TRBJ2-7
CASSRGLADIYEQYF
TGTGCCAGCAGCCGAGGACTAGCGGATATCTACGAGCAGTACTTC
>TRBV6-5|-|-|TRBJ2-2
CASSYGTGELFF
TGTGCCAGCAGTTATGGCACCGGGGAGCTGTTTTTT
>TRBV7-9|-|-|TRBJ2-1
CASSPGVPYNEQFF
TGTGCCAGTTCCCCAGGGGTCCCCTACAATGAGCAGTTCTTC
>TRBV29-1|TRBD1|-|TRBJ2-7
CSVDTDREGRYEQYF
TGCAGCGTTGACACCGACAGGGAAGGTCGGTACGAGCAGTACTTC
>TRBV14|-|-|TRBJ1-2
CASSQTRQTGYTF
TGTGCCAGCAGCCAAACCCGACAGACTGGCTACACCTTC
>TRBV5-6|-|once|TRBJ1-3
CASSLGQSSGNTIYF
TGTGCCAGCAGCTTGGGGCAGAGCTCTGGAAACACCATATATTTT
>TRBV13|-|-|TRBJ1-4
CASSLGAGRGEKLFF
TGTGCCAGCAGCTTAGGCGCAGGCCGCGGGGAAAAACTGTTTTTT
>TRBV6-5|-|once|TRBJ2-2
CASSRDTGELFF
TGTGCCAGCAGTAGGGACACCGGGGAGCTGTTTTTT